The 28 T cell receptor beta chains reported below all come from one sample, sequenced in a study of blood T cell repertoires in COVID-19. TCRdb's table, derived via immunoSEQ multiplex PCR, lists solely in-frame clones and lacks some. The data contain about 120,000 clones, about nine tenths of them singletons. Sequencing was carried out using peripheral blood. The receptors shown here come from a woman aged 50 to 60 with acute or convalescent COVID-19.

CDR3 protein: CASSPWTGTSGEAFF. CDR3 nucleotide sequence: TGTGCCAGCAGTCCCTGGACAGGGACGTCTGGTGAAGCTTTCTTT. V gene TRBV6-5 combines with J gene TRBJ1-1; 8 bases are a match to TRBD1. The CDR3 consists of 15 residues. With V trimmed by 5 bases and J by 7 bases, 12 bases remained unmatched. Germline lookup yields CDR1 MNHEY and CDR2 SVGAGI.

The genes are TRBV3-1 (or the pseudogene TRBV3-2) and TRBJ2-3, with unresolved D. Trimming shortened V by 1 base and J by 2 bases, and 13 bases separated the two germline ends. This CDR3 comprises 16 residues. Germline V gene sequence: CDR1 LGHDT, CDR2 YNNKEL (reference sequence). CDR3 in amino acids: CASSQATVPYTDTQYF. The DNA for the CDR3 is TGTGCCAGCAGCCAAGCTACGGTGCCCTACACAGATACGCAGTATTTT.

The chain joins TRBV28 to TRBJ2-7; 10 bases fit TRBD2. CDR3 size: 16 residues. V shed 11 bases, J shed 4 bases, and the junction held 17 bases outside the gene matches. Germline V lookup: CDR1 MDHEN, CDR2 SYDVKM. CDR3 in amino acids: CAAVNLAGEKGYEQYF. DNA of the CDR3: TGTGCCGCCGTAAACCTAGCGGGAGAAAAGGGATACGAGCAGTACTTC.

The chain recombines TRBV13 with TRBJ1-1; no firm D call. The CDR3 runs 13 residues. Germline V lookup: CDR1 PRHDT, CDR2 FYEKMQ (reference sequence). V was shortened by 0 bases and J by 9 bases, with 11 bases between the two germline ends. CDR3 protein: CASSLGSHLQAFF. The CDR3 DNA reads TGTGCCAGCAGCTTAGGGTCACATTTACAAGCTTTCTTT.

The rearrangement joins TRBV10-1 to TRBJ2-5, with TRBD1 as a possible D gene (6 bases). Trimming shortened V by 8 bases and J by 4 bases, and 20 bases separated the two germline ends. The CDR3 is 15 residues long. Germline V gene data show CDR1 as WNHNN and CDR2 as SYGVQD (reference sequence). CDR3 amino acids: CASGIQGSRGETQYF. DNA for the CDR3: TGCGCCAGCGGAATACAGGGAAGCAGGGGAGAGACCCAGTACTTC.

The chain uses TRBV6-5 and TRBJ1-2, with 7 bases matching TRBD1. The CDR3 is 15 residues long. CDR1 and CDR2 (germline): MNHEY, SVGAGI. J was trimmed by 7 bases and V by 8 bases; bases with no gene match: 16. DNA of the CDR3: TGTGCCAGCGGTCTAATCCGACAGGGAAGTACTGGCTACACCTTC. Translated: CASGLIRQGSTGYTF.

V and J are TRBV28 and TRBJ1-2, with 7 bases identical to TRBD1. The CDR3 has 17 amino acids. CDR1 is MDHEN, CDR2 SYDVKM, per germline. The junction had 13 bases not matched to a gene; V was cut back by 2 bases and J by 4 bases. CDR3 bases: TGTGCCAGCAGTTTACTCACGGGGTCAGGGGGGAGCTATGGCTACACCTTC. This encodes CASSLLTGSGGSYGYTF.

V and J are TRBV4-1 and TRBJ1-6; D not certain. CDR1 is MGHRA, CDR2 YSYEKL, per germline. This CDR3 region has 13 residues. The ends were cut back, 4 bases at V and 9 bases at J, with 10 bases in the middle. CDR3 sequence: CASSPPRGSPLHF. The CDR3 coding sequence is TGCGCCAGCAGCCCCCCTCGGGGTTCACCCCTCCACTTT.

V and J are TRBV30 and TRBJ2-7, with 9 bases aligning to TRBD2. Germline-derived CDR1 and CDR2 are GTSNPN and SVGIG (reference sequence). The ends lost 3 bases at V and 7 bases at J; junction bases unmatched: 10. The CDR3 runs to 14 residues. The CDR3 sequence is CAWRPAGGPLEQYF. CDR3 bases: TGTGCCTGGAGGCCGGCGGGAGGGCCTCTAGAGCAGTACTTC.

This chain uses TRBV20-1 with TRBJ2-7, with 8 bases identical to TRBD2. The V gene's germline CDR1 is DFQATT and CDR2 SNEGSKA (reference sequence). This CDR3 is 11 amino acids long. CDR3 loop: CSGRGDHEQYF. Here the CDR3 DNA reads TGCAGCGGGCGGGGGGACCACGAGCAGTACTTC.

The J gene is TRBJ1-1, the V gene TRBV30; no clear D. CDR1 GTSNPN and CDR2 SVGIG come from the germline V gene (reference sequence). Trimming cost V 3 bases and J 8 bases, with 10 bases left between them. This CDR3 has 11 residues. CDR3 region: CAWRADGEAFF. The CDR3 nucleotides are TGTGCCTGGAGGGCGGATGGGGAAGCTTTCTTT. Supplemented by reference TRBV30 and TRBJ1-1, the full variable domain reads SQTIHQWPATLVQPVGSPLSLECTVEGTSNPNLYWYRQAAGRGLQLLFYSVGIGQISSEVPQNLSASRPQDRQFILSSKKLLLSDSGFYLCAWRADGEAFFGQGTRLTVV.

The gene calls are TRBV7-9 and TRBJ2-7; D unresolved. This CDR3 has 13 residues. Trimming took 1 base from V and 5 from J, leaving 9 bases between them. The germline CDR1 and CDR2 sequences are SEHNR and FQNEAQ (reference sequence). The CDR3 sequence: CASSLVRSDEQYF. CDR3 DNA sequence: TGTGCCAGCAGCTTAGTAAGGAGCGACGAGCAGTACTTC.

This rearrangement joins TRBV24-1 to TRBJ2-2; TRBD1 might be the D (6 bases). The CDR3 is made up of 17 amino acids. The V gene's germline CDR1 is KGHDR and CDR2 SFDVKD. V was trimmed by 3 bases and J by 3 bases, leaving 16 bases between them. The CDR3 loop is CATSDPQGMVDTGELFF. In nucleotides, the CDR3 is TGTGCCACCAGTGATCCTCAGGGGATGGTTGACACCGGGGAGCTGTTTTTT.

This chain connects TRBV6-5 to TRBJ1-1, with 8 bases that match TRBD1. Germline CDR1 MNHEY, CDR2 SVGAGI. V dropped 6 bases and J dropped 4; count of bases not matched to a gene: 7. CDR3 length equals 14 residues. CDR3 nucleotide sequence: TGTGCCAGCAGGTTACAGGGGGAGGGCACTGAAGCTTTCTTT. Amino acid sequence: CASRLQGEGTEAFF.

The chain recombines TRBV27 with TRBJ2-7; 7 bases match TRBD1. The CDR3 contains 13 residues. CDR1 and CDR2 from the germline V gene are MNHEY and SMNVEV (reference sequence). J gave up 7 bases and V 6 bases, and 9 bases lay outside the gene matches. The CDR3 spells CASRDRIRLEQYF. Here the CDR3 DNA reads TGTGCCAGCAGGGACAGGATACGGTTGGAGCAGTACTTC.

The genes are TRBV9 and TRBJ2-7, with 9 bases lining up with TRBD1. The CDR3 totals 13 residues. With V trimmed by 3 bases and J by 3 bases, 1 base remained unmatched. Per the germline V gene, CDR1 is SGDLS and CDR2 is YYNGEE. CDR3 region: CASSGDRDYEQYF. CDR3 DNA: TGTGCCAGCAGCGGGGACAGGGACTACGAGCAGTACTTC.

The chain employs TRBV9 and TRBJ2-2, with TRBD2 as a possible D gene (5 bases). CDR3 length: 13 amino acids. Germline assignment: CDR1 SGDLS and CDR2 YYNGEE. Trimming left V 4 bases short and J 6 bases short, with 10 bases between. CDR3 residues: CASSFGLSGELFF. The CDR3 bases are TGTGCCAGCAGCTTTGGACTGTCCGGGGAGCTGTTTTTT.

The chain combines TRBV7-2 with TRBJ2-7; the D is unclear. V was clipped by 1 base and J by 2 bases, with 12 bases between them. Germline V gives CDR1 SGHTA, CDR2 FQGNSA. This CDR3 has 15 residues. CDR3 DNA sequence: TGTGCCAGCAGCTTAGGATCAGGTGCCGCCTACGAGCAGTACTTC. It encodes CASSLGSGAAYEQYF. Based on the CDR3 plus reference TRBV7-2 and TRBJ2-7, the full variable domain is GAGVSQSPSNKVTEKGKDVELRCDPISGHTALYWYRQSLGQGLEFLIYFQGNSAPDKSGLPSDRFSAERTGGSVSTLTIQRTQQEDSAVYLCASSLGSGAAYEQYFGPGTRLTVT.

The rearrangement joins TRBV7-8 to TRBJ2-1; 14 nucleotides line up with TRBD2. Germline V gene lookup returns CDR1 SGHVS and CDR2 FQNEAQ. After removal of 1 base from V and 6 bases from J, the junction contained 8 bases not matched to a gene. The CDR3 runs 18 residues. The CDR3 protein is CASSLGFEGLAGVNEQFF. The CDR3 bases are TGTGCCAGCAGCTTAGGTTTCGAGGGACTAGCGGGAGTCAATGAGCAGTTCTTC. The variable domain in full, with the rest retrieved from reference TRBV7-8 and TRBJ2-1, is GAGVSQSPRYKVAKRGQDVALRCDPISGHVSLFWYQQALGQGPEFLTYFQNEAQLDKSGLPSDRFFAERPEGSVSTLKIQRTQQEDSAVYLCASSLGFEGLAGVNEQFFGPGTRLTVL.

This sequence joins TRBV7-2 and TRBJ1-2, with D possibly being TRBD1 (5 bases). The germline V gene has CDR1 SGHTA and CDR2 FQGNSA. V dropped 5 bases and J dropped 0 bases, with 16 bases sitting between them. The CDR3 length is 16 residues. The CDR3 loop reads CASSLYPQGPNYGYTF. The CDR3 nucleotides read TGTGCCAGCAGCCTCTACCCGCAGGGCCCTAACTATGGCTACACCTTC.

This sequence joins TRBV3-1 (or the pseudogene TRBV3-2) and TRBJ2-6; D is perhaps TRBD2 (6 bases). The CDR3 has 18 residues. Germline CDR1 is LGHDT and CDR2 is YNNKEL (reference sequence). The ends were cut back, 0 bases at V and 2 bases at J, with 14 bases in the middle. In DNA form, the CDR3 reads TGTGCCAGCAGCCAAGAGGGACTGGGGGGTCCTGGGGCCAACGTCCTGACTTTC. Its translation is CASSQEGLGGPGANVLTF.

The J gene is TRBJ2-7, the V gene TRBV6-6; a possible D gene is TRBD1 (6 bases). The CDR3 has 15 amino acids. Germline assignment: CDR1 MNHNY and CDR2 SVGAGI (reference sequence). Trimming shortened V by 0 bases and J by 1 base, and 10 bases separated the two germline ends. The CDR3 coding sequence is TGTGCCAGCAGTTACTCTACAGGGATGTCCTACGAGCAGTACTTC. As protein: CASSYSTGMSYEQYF.

The V gene is TRBV10-3, the J gene TRBJ2-7, with 7 bases lining up with TRBD2. The CDR3 contains 15 residues. V was clipped by 10 bases and J by 5 bases; unmatched bases: 17. Germline assignment: CDR1 ENHRY and CDR2 SYGVKD. CDR3 in DNA: TGTGCCACCATCCCCACTAGCGACGGATGGAACGAGCAGTACTTC. Its protein is CATIPTSDGWNEQYF.

This rearrangement joins TRBV6-5 to TRBJ2-5; 14 nucleotides line up with TRBD2. The CDR3 loop spans 15 amino acids. V was clipped by 5 bases and J by 10 bases; unmatched bases: 9. CDR1 MNHEY and CDR2 SVGAGI come from the germline V gene. CDR3 loop: CASSMTGTSGRDQYF. CDR3 DNA sequence: TGTGCCAGCAGTATGACCGGGACTAGCGGGAGAGACCAGTACTTC.

This chain joins TRBV6-1 and TRBJ1-2, with D possibly being TRBD1 (5 bases). The CDR3 runs 13 residues. The germline V and J ends were trimmed by 10 bases and 2 bases, with 14 bases remaining between them. Germline assignment: CDR1 MNHNS and CDR2 SASEGT. DNA for the CDR3: TGTGCCACCTCCGGAGGGGTAAACTATGGCTACACCTTC. Its translation is CATSGGVNYGYTF.

This sequence joins TRBV19 and TRBJ1-5; possibly TRBD1 for D (6 bases). Germline V CDR1 and CDR2: LNHDA, SQIVND (reference sequence). Trimming removed 7 bases from V and 4 bases from J, with 11 bases in between. The CDR3 contains 13 residues. The DNA for the CDR3 is TGTGCCAGTAATTCACAGGGAAATCAGCCCCAGCATTTT. Its protein product is CASNSQGNQPQHF.

This rearrangement joins TRBV7-3 to TRBJ2-5; 9 bases are a match to TRBD1. The V gene's germline CDR1 is SGHTA and CDR2 FQGTGA. The CDR3 consists of 13 residues. The V and J ends lost 5 bases and 5 bases, in that order; junction bases with no gene match: 3. CDR3 sequence (DNA): TGTGCCAGCAGCCCGGGACAGGGCGAGACCCAGTACTTC. Amino acids: CASSPGQGETQYF.

The chain couples TRBV11-2 to TRBJ1-1, with a possible D match to TRBD1 (6 bases). This CDR3 has 14 amino acids. Germline V gives CDR1 SGHAT, CDR2 FQNNGV. With 1 base removed from V and 4 bases from J, the gap between germline ends came to 10 bases. The CDR3 sequence is CASSLGARGTEAFF. CDR3 DNA sequence: TGTGCCAGCAGCTTAGGGGCCAGGGGCACTGAAGCTTTCTTT.